The sequence of this T cell receptor beta chain was determined in a study of blood T cell repertoires in COVID-19. TCRdb's table, derived via immunoSEQ multiplex PCR, lists solely in-frame clones and lacks some. The sample consists of approximately 240,000 clones, approximately 84% of them appearing once. In germline, CDR1 is SGHVS, CDR2 FQNEAQ. The trim removed 5 bases at V and 0 bases at J, leaving 1 base unmatched. CDR3 size: 15 residues. The chain employs TRBV7-8 and TRBJ2-6; 7 positions agree with TRBD1. Input material: peripheral blood. The clonotype originates from a woman in her fifties or sixties with acute or convalescent COVID-19. CDR3 sequence reads: CASSTGDSGANVLTF. The CDR3 bases are TGTGCCAGCAGCACAGGGGACTCTGGGGCCAACGTCCTGACTTTC.